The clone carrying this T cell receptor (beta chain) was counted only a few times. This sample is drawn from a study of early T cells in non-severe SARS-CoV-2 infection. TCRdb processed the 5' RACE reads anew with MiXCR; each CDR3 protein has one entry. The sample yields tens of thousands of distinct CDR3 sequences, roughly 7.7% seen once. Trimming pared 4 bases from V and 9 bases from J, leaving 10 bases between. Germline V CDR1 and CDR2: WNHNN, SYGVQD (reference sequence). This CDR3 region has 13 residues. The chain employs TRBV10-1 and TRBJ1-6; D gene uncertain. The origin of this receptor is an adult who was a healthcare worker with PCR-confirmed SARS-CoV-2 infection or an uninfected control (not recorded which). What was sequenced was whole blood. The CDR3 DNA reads TGCGCCAGCAGTGCTGGAGCGGGTTCACCCCTCCACTTT. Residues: CASSAGAGSPLHF.